This entry features one T cell receptor beta chain sequence. Its antigen is not known. This CDR3 has 16 residues. V lost 4 bases to trimming and J lost 6 bases; unmatched junction nucleotides: 9. Germline V lookup: CDR1 MNHNS, CDR2 SASEGT. PCR employed 60 Vbeta and 13 Jbeta primers. Data came from immunoSEQ multiplex PCR; TCRdb stores just in-frame clones and leaves some out. The data hold 100,000 to 150,000 clones, with roughly 77% observed a single time. This sample is drawn from a study of cytomegalovirus exposure and HLA in healthy donors. Study outcomes and limitations: In a later analysis, most CMV-associated TCR beta chains appeared HLA-restricted. Indistinguishable V segments such as TRBV6-2 and TRBV6-3 were excluded. What was likely a sequencing artifact was a cluster of highly shared sequence variants.

Sequenced material: PBMCs. This TCR derives from a man in his late teens or twenties in good health and CMV-seronegative. The chain couples TRBV6-1 to TRBJ2-2; the match to TRBD1 covers 9 bases. The CDR3, as DNA: TGTGCCAGCAGTGGCCCTGGGACAGGGAGTTCCGGGGAGCTGTTTTTT. Translation gives CASSGPGTGSSGELFF.